This T cell receptor beta chain comes out of a study of regulatory T cells in long-lasting Graves disease. This clonotype was seen at least ten times. The antigen remains unidentified. Regarding time point: newly diagnosed GD, antithyroid drugs for less than 3 months. PBMC-extracted RNA yielded the TCR library. With 1 base removed from V and 5 bases from J, the gap between germline ends came to 8 bases. Germline values: CDR1 LGHDT, CDR2 YNNKEL (reference sequence). This CDR3 spans 13 amino acids. General observations from the study: Peripheral blood alone, not thyroid tissue, underwent study.

Library construction for TCR beta used iRepertoire HTBI primers and Arm-PCR of CDR3 regions. One entry per CDR3 protein, called by TCRdb with MiXCR from the multiplex PCR reads. Of roughly 530,000 distinct CDR3 sequences listed, 15% to 20% are singletons. These data also formed part of another study, on T cells in Graves' hyperthyroidism and ophthalmopathy. This second study notes: No progression to ophthalmopathy during 18 months of follow-up defined stable disease. HTBI primers drove first-round RT-PCR of the TCR CDR3.

This clonotype was sampled from a woman aged 35-65 years with Graves disease. The V and J genes are TRBV3-1 and TRBJ1-1; D ambiguous. This specimen consisted of peripheral blood mononuclear cells (PBMCs), obtained at new diagnosis, from a patient treated with antithyroid drugs. The CDR3 sequence is CASSQAEGTEAFF. The CDR3 bases are TGTGCCAGCAGCCAAGCCGAAGGGACTGAAGCTTTCTTT. The complete variable domain, with remaining parts taken from reference TRBV3-1 and TRBJ1-1, reads DTAVSQTPKYLVTQMGNDKSIKCEQNLGHDTMYWYKQDSKKFLKIMFSYNNKELIINETVPNRFSPKSPDKAHLNLHINSLELGDSAVYFCASSQAEGTEAFFGQGTRLTVV.